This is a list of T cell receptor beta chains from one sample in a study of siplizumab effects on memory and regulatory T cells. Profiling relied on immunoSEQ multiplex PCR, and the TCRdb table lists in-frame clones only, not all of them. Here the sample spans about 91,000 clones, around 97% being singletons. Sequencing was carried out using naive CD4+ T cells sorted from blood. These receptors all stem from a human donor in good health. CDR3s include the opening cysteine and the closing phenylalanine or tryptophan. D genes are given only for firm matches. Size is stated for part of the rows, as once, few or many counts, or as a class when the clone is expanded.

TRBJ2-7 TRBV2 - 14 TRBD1 CASSVEQGNYEQYF TGTGCCAGCAGTGTTGAACAGGGGAATTACGAGCAGTACTTC
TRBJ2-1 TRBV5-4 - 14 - CASSSAAGSNEQFF TGTGCCAGCAGCTCGGCGGCCGGGAGCAATGAGCAGTTCTTC
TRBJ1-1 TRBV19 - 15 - CASSIGATGNTEAFF TGTGCCAGTAGTATAGGTGCAACAGGGAACACTGAAGCTTTCTTT
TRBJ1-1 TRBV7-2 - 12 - CASSLLGTEAFF TGTGCCAGCAGCTTACTGGGAACTGAAGCTTTCTTT
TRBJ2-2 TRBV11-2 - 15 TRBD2 CASSRSGVDTGELFF TGTGCCAGCAGCCGTAGCGGGGTAGACACCGGGGAGCTGTTTTTT
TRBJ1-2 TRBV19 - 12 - CASSREAVGYTF TGTGCCAGTAGTCGGGAGGCCGTAGGCTACACCTTC
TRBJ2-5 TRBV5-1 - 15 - CASSLASRGSETRYF TGCGCCAGCAGCTTGGCTTCACGGGGATCAGAGACCCGGTACTTC
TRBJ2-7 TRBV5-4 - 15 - CASGKQGSRSYEQYF TGTGCCAGCGGAAAGCAGGGATCTCGGTCCTACGAGCAGTACTTC
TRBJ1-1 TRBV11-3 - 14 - CASSLGGRDTEAFF TGTGCCAGCAGCTTAGGAGGACGGGACACTGAAGCTTTCTTT
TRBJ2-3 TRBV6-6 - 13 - CASTTSGADTQYF TGTGCCAGCACCACCTCGGGGGCCGATACGCAGTATTTT
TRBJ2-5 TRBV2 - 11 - CASSYLGPQYF TGTGCCAGCAGCTACCTAGGGCCCCAGTACTTC
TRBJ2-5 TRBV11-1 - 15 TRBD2 CASSPGLVVEKTQYF TGTGCCAGCAGCCCAGGACTAGTAGTTGAAAAGACCCAGTACTTC
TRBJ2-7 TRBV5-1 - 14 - CASSAIGGLYEQYF TGCGCCAGCAGCGCTATAGGCGGCCTCTACGAGCAGTACTTC
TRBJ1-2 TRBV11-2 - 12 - CASSPVGFGYTF TGTGCCAGCAGCCCTGTGGGGTTCGGCTACACCTTC
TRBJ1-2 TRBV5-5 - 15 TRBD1 CASSLGQGVNYGYTF TGTGCCAGCAGCTTGGGACAGGGCGTGAATTATGGCTACACCTTC
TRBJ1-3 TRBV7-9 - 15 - CASSLDRVAGNTIYF TGTGCCAGCAGCTTAGATCGTGTAGCCGGAAACACCATATATTTT
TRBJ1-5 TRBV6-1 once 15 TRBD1 CASRDRARSNQPQHF TGTGCCAGCAGGGACAGGGCTCGTAGCAATCAGCCCCAGCATTTT
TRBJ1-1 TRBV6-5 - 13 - CASSSGPNTEAFF TGTGCCAGCAGTTCGGGACCGAACACTGAAGCTTTCTTT
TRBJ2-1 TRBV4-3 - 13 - CASRGVEGNEQFF TGCGCCAGCAGGGGGGTAGAAGGGAATGAGCAGTTCTTC
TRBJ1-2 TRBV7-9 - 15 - CASTNRGRGDYGYTF TGTGCCAGCACTAATCGGGGCAGGGGAGACTATGGCTACACCTTC
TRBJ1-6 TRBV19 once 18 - CASSMGRQASSYNSPLHF TGTGCCAGTAGTATGGGTCGACAGGCTAGCTCCTATAATTCACCCCTCCACTTT
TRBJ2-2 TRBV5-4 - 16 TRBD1 CASSFLGQSNTGELFF TGTGCCAGCAGCTTCTTGGGACAGTCGAACACCGGGGAGCTGTTTTTT
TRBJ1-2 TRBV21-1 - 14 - CASSKESSLYGYTF TGTGCCAGCAGCAAAGAGTCGAGCCTCTATGGCTACACCTTC
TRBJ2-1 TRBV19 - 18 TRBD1 CASQGSPPTGGLRNEQFF TGTGCCAGTCAGGGGTCCCCCCCGACAGGGGGCTTGAGGAATGAGCAGTTCTTC
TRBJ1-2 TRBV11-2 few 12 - CASSFSGSGYTF TGTGCCAGCAGCTTTTCCGGGTCGGGCTACACCTTC
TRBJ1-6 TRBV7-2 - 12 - CASSLGFSPLHF TGTGCCAGCAGCTTAGGGTTTTCACCCCTCCACTTT
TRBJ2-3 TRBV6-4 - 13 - CASSARDSDTQYF TGTGCCAGCAGTGCCCGGGACTCAGATACGCAGTATTTT
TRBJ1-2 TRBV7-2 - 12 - CASSLPGVVYTF TGTGCCAGCAGCTTACCGGGTGTCGTCTACACCTTC
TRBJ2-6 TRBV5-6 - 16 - CASSIQYASGANVLTF TGTGCCAGCAGCATTCAATATGCCTCTGGGGCCAACGTCCTGACTTTC
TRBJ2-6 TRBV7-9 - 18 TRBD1 CASSFPPGQSSGANVLTF TGTGCCAGCAGCTTTCCACCGGGACAGAGCTCTGGGGCCAACGTCCTGACTTTC
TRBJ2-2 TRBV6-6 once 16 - CASSYTGTSNTGELFF TGTGCCAGCAGTTACACCGGGACATCGAACACCGGGGAGCTGTTTTTT
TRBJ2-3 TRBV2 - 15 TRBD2 CASSFSGGGTDTQYF TGTGCCAGCAGTTTCAGCGGGGGCGGCACAGATACGCAGTATTTT
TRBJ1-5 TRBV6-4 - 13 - CASSEGPGRPQHF TGTGCCAGCAGTGAAGGGCCCGGCAGGCCCCAGCATTTT
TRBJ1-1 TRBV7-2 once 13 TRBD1 CASSKRQDRGAFF TGTGCCAGCAGCAAACGACAGGACAGGGGAGCTTTCTTT
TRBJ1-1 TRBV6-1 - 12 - CACQGETAEAFF TGTGCCTGTCAGGGAGAGACAGCTGAAGCTTTCTTT
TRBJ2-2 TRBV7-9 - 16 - CASSVPGRENTGELFF TGTGCCAGCAGCGTCCCCGGGAGAGAGAACACCGGGGAGCTGTTTTTT
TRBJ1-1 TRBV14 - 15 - CASSQDKAVNTEAFF TGTGCCAGCAGCCAAGATAAGGCGGTGAACACTGAAGCTTTCTTT
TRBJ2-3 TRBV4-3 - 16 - CASSDSVGAWTDTQYF TGCGCCAGCAGCGATTCGGTTGGCGCATGGACAGATACGCAGTATTTT
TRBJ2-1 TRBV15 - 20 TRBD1 CATSGTQGTGAPLSYNEQFF TGTGCCACCAGCGGGACTCAGGGGACAGGTGCTCCACTCTCCTACAATGAGCAGTTCTTC
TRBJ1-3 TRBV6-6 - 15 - CASSYSPDSGNTIYF TGTGCCAGCAGTTACTCCCCGGACTCTGGAAACACCATATATTTT